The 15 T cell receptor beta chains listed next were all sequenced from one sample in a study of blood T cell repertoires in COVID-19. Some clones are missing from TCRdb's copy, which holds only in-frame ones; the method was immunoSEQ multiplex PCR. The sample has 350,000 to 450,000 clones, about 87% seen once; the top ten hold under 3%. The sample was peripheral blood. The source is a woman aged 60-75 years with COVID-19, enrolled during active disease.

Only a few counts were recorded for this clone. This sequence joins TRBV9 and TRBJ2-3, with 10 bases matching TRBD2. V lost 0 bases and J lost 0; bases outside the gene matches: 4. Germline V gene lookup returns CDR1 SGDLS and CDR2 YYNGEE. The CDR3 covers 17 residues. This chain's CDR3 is CASSVGTSGVSTDTQYF. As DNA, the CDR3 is TGTGCCAGCAGCGTAGGTACTAGCGGGGTGAGCACAGATACGCAGTATTTT.

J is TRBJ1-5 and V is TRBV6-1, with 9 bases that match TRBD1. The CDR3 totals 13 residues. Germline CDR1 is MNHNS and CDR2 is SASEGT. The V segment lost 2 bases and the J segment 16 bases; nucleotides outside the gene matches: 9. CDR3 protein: CASSENLWGQGHF. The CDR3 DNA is TGTGCCAGCAGTGAAAATTTATGGGGACAGGGACATTTT.

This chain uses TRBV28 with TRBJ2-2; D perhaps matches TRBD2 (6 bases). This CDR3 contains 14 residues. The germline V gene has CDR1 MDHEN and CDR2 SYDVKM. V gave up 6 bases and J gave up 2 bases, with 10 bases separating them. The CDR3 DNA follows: TGTGCCAGCAGGGCGGGGACCAACACCGGGGAGCTGTTTTTT. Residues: CASRAGTNTGELFF.

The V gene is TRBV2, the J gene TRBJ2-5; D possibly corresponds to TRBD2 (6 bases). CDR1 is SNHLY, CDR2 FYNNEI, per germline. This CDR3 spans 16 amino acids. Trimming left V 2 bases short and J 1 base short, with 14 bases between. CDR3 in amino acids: CASSEWGVSSQETQYF. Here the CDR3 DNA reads TGTGCCAGCAGTGAATGGGGGGTTTCGTCCCAAGAGACCCAGTACTTC. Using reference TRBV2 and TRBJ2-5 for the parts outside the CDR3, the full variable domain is EPEVTQTPSHQVTQMGQEVILRCVPISNHLYFYWYRQILGQKVEFLVSFYNNEISEKSEIFDDQFSVERPDGSNFTLKIRSTKLEDSAMYFCASSEWGVSSQETQYFGPGTRLLVL.

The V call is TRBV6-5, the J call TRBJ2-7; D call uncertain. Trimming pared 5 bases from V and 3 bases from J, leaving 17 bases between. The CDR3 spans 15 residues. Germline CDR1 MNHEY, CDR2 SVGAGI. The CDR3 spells CASSPSDAYVYEQYF. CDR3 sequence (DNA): TGTGCCAGCAGTCCAAGCGACGCGTACGTCTACGAGCAGTACTTC.

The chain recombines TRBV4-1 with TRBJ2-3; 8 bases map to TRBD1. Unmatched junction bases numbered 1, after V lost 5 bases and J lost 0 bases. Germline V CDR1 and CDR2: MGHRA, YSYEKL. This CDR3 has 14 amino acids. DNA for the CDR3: TGCGCCAGCAGCAGGGACAGGAGCACAGATACGCAGTATTTT. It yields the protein CASSRDRSTDTQYF.

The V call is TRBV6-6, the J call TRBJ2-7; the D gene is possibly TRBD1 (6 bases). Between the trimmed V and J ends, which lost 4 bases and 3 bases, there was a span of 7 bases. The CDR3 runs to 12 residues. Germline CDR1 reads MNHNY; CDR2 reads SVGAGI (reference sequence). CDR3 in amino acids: CASSLDSYEQYF. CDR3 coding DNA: TGTGCCAGCAGTTTGGACAGCTACGAGCAGTACTTC.

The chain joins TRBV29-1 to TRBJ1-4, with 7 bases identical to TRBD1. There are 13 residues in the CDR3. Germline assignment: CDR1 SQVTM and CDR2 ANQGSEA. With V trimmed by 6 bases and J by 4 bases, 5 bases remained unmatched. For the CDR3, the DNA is TGCAGCGTAACGGGACAGATTAATGAAAAACTGTTTTTT. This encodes CSVTGQINEKLFF.

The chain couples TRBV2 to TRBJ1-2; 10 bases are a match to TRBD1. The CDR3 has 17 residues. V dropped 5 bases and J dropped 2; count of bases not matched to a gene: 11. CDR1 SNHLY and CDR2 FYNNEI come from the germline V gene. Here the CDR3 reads CASSYRDRGDVNYGYTF. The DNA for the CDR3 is TGTGCCAGCAGTTACCGGGACAGGGGTGACGTGAACTATGGCTACACCTTC. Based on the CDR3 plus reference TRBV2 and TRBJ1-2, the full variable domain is EPEVTQTPSHQVTQMGQEVILRCVPISNHLYFYWYRQILGQKVEFLVSFYNNEISEKSEIFDDQFSVERPDGSNFTLKIRSTKLEDSAMYFCASSYRDRGDVNYGYTFGSGTRLTVV.

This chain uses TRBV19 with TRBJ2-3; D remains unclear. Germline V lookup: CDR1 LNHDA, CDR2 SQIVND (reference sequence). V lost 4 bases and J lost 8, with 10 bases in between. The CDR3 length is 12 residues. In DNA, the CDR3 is TGTGCCAGTAGTAACACCCGGAGTACGCAGTATTTT. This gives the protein CASSNTRSTQYF.

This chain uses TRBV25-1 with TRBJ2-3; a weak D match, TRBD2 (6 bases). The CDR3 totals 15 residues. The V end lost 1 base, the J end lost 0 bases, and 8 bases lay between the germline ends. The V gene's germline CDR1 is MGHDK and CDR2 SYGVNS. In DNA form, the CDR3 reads TGTGCCAGCAGTGAATCGCGGGGAAGCACAGATACGCAGTATTTT. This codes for CASSESRGSTDTQYF.

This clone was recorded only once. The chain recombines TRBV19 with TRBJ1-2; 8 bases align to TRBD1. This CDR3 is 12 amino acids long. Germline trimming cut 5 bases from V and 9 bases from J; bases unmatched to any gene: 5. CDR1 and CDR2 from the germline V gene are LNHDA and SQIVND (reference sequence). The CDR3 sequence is CASSRRQGSYTF. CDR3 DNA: TGTGCCAGTAGTCGCCGACAGGGGAGCTACACCTTC.

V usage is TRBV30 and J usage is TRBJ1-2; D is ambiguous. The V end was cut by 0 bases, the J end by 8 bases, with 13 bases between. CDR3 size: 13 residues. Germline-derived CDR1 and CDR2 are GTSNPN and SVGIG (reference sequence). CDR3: CAWSVRGVRGYTF. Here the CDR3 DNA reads TGTGCCTGGAGTGTACGAGGCGTTCGCGGCTACACCTTC.

The CDR3 DNA is TGTGCCAGCAGCCCGTCGCGGACAGATACGCAGTATTTT. This encodes CASSPSRTDTQYF. V is TRBV7-9 and J is TRBJ2-3, with unresolved D. V was shortened by 5 bases and J by 3 bases, with 9 bases between the two germline ends. The CDR3 is 13 amino acids. Germline CDR1 SEHNR, CDR2 FQNEAQ (reference sequence).

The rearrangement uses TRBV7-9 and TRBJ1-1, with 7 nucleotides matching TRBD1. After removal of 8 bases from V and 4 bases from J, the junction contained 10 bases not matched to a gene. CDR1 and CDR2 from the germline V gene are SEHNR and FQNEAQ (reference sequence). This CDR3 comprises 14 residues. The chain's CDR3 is CASESRGKSTEAFF. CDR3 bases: TGTGCCAGCGAAAGCAGGGGGAAAAGCACTGAAGCTTTCTTT.